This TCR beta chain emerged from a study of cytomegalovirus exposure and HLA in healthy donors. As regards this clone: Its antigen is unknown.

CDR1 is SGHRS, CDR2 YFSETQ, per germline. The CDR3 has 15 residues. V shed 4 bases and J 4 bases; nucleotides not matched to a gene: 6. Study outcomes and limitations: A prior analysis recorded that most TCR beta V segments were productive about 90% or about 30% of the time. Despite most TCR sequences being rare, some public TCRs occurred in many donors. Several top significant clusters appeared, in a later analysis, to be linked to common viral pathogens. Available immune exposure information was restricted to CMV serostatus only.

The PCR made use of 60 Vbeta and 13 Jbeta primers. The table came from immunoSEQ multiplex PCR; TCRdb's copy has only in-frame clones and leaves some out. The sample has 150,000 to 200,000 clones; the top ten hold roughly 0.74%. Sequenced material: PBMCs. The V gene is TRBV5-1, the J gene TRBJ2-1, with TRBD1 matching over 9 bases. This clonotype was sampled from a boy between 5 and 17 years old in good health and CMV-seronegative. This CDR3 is CASSRTDRGYNEQFF. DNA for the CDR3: TGCGCCAGCAGCCGGACGGACAGGGGATACAATGAGCAGTTCTTC.